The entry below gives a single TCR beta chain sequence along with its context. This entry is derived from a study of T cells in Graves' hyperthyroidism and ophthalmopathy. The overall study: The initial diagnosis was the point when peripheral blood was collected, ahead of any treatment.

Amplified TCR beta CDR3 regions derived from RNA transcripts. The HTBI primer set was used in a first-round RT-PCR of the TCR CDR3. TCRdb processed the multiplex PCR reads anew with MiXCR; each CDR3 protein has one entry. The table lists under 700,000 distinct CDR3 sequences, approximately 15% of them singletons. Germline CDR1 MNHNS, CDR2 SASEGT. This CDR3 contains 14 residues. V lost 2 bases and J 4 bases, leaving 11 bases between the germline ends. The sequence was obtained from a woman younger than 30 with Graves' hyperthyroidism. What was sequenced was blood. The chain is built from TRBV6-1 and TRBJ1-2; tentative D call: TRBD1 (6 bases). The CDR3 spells CASSEWGRGYGYTF. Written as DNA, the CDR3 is TGTGCCAGCAGTGAATGGGGGCGCGGCTATGGCTACACCTTC.